The clone carrying this T cell receptor beta chain was counted only a few times. The antigen remains undetermined. These data come from a study of response to subunit inactivated influenza vaccine. General study findings and limits: Authors suggested that a seasonal influenza vaccination recruits few new T cells each time.

In germline, CDR1 is DFQATT, CDR2 SNEGSKA (reference sequence). The CDR3 spans 14 residues. V lost 3 bases and J lost 4; bases outside the gene matches: 5. TCRdb passed the RT-PCR reads through MiXCR, listing each CDR3 protein once. The data contain 550,000 to 800,000 distinct CDR3 sequences, approximately 14% of them singletons. This rearrangement joins TRBV20-1 to TRBJ2-7, with 11 positions matching TRBD2. The source of this sequence is a man aged 45-60 years who received an inactivated influenza vaccine. The sample consisted of PBMCs from blood, taken about 11 days after vaccination. The DNA for the CDR3 is TGCAGTGCTAGGGGGGGACTAGCGGTTTACGAGCAGTACTTC. Translation gives CSARGGLAVYEQYF.